This entry describes one T cell receptor beta chain. Using its own MiXCR run on the PCR reads, TCRdb lists one record per CDR3 protein. The data contain roughly 14,000 distinct CDR3 sequences, about 50% of them seen just once; the ten biggest clones take up roughly 34%. The data derive from a study of tumor-infiltrating lymphocytes in oesophageal squamous cell carcinoma. The clonotype originates from a female donor with esophageal squamous cell carcinoma. Sequencing was performed on esophageal tumor tissue.

The CDR3, as DNA: TGTGCCAGCAGCAGGTGGACAGGCCAAGAGACCCAGTATTTT. Translated, it gives CASSRWTGQETQYF. J is TRBJ2-3 and V is TRBV7-2, with 7 bases fitting TRBD1. Trimming took 5 bases from V and 12 from J; bases not matched to a gene: 14. Germline V gene data show CDR1 as SGHTA and CDR2 as FQGNSA. This CDR3 has 14 residues.